Sequencing of this TCR beta chain was carried out in a study of T-cell memory formation after mild COVID-19. This clonotype was seen only a few times. TCRdb re-called the 5' RACE reads with MiXCR, one entry per CDR3 protein. The repertoire includes about 400,000 distinct CDR3 sequences, approximately 25% of them detected once, and around 8.7% sits in the top ten. This sequence originates from an adult woman who had mild COVID-19 (a few samples of this study predate the infection). Cell type and time point are not known. The source material was PBMCs or a T cell subset sorted from them (not recorded which).

In DNA, the CDR3 is TGTGCCAGCAGCTTTCGGGGGGCAGAGACCCAGTACTTC. Residues: CASSFRGAETQYF. The chain couples TRBV7-9 to TRBJ2-5; D may be TRBD2 (7 bases). V was trimmed by 3 bases and J by 4 bases, leaving 9 bases between them. Germline V CDR1 and CDR2: SEHNR, FQNEAQ (reference sequence). This CDR3 comprises 13 residues.